These T cell receptor beta chains were read from a single sample in a study of CD8 T cells in Susac syndrome. A single record per CDR3 protein comes from TCRdb applying MiXCR to the immunoSEQ multiplex PCR reads. Of approximately 160,000 distinct CDR3 sequences listed, around 90% were seen once; the top ten hold approximately 0.073%. The sequenced sample consisted of CD4+ T cells from PBMCs. These TCRs come from a human donor in good health. CDR3s include the opening cysteine and the closing phenylalanine or tryptophan. Each record gives: clone size, V gene, D gene, J gene, CDR3 protein, CDR3 DNA. D genes are given only for firm matches. Only part of the rows carry a size: once, few, many, or a class if the clone is expanded.

clone_size: -
v_call: TRBV5-4
d_call: -
j_call: TRBJ2-7
cdr3_aa: CASSLRDLSYEQYF
cdr3_nt: TGTGCCAGCAGCTTGCGGGACCTGTCCTACGAGCAGTACTTC

clone_size: -
v_call: TRBV29-1
d_call: -
j_call: TRBJ2-3
cdr3_aa: CSVEDTETLGLYF
cdr3_nt: TGCAGCGTTGAAGATACGGAAACCCTCGGACTTTATTTT

clone_size: -
v_call: TRBV9
d_call: TRBD1
j_call: TRBJ1-4
cdr3_aa: CASSALGGMANEKLVF
cdr3_nt: TGTGCCAGCAGCGCCCTAGGGGGCATGGCTAATGAAAAACTGGTTTTT

clone_size: -
v_call: TRBV5-4
d_call: TRBD1
j_call: TRBJ2-1
cdr3_aa: CASSPQGSGYNEQFF
cdr3_nt: TGTGCCAGCAGTCCACAGGGGTCGGGCTACAATGAGCAGTTCTTC

clone_size: -
v_call: TRBV5-1
d_call: -
j_call: TRBJ2-7
cdr3_aa: CASSLPSDEQYF
cdr3_nt: TGCGCCAGCAGCCTCCCCAGCGACGAGCAGTACTTC

clone_size: once
v_call: TRBV29-1
d_call: -
j_call: TRBJ1-2
cdr3_aa: CSVREGPNYGYTF
cdr3_nt: TGCAGCGTTAGGGAGGGTCCTAACTATGGCTACACCTTC

clone_size: -
v_call: TRBV3-1
d_call: -
j_call: TRBJ1-5
cdr3_aa: CASSPTRSSNQPQHF
cdr3_nt: TGTGCCAGCAGCCCCACCCGCAGCTCAAATCAGCCCCAGCATTTT

clone_size: -
v_call: TRBV5-1
d_call: TRBD1
j_call: TRBJ2-5
cdr3_aa: CASSLEPGGGETQYF
cdr3_nt: TGCGCCAGCAGCTTGGAACCAGGGGGCGGCGAGACCCAGTACTTC

clone_size: -
v_call: TRBV11-2
d_call: TRBD1
j_call: TRBJ1-1
cdr3_aa: CASSLFGTGANTEAFF
cdr3_nt: TGTGCCAGCAGCTTATTCGGGACAGGGGCGAACACTGAAGCTTTCTTT

clone_size: -
v_call: TRBV29-1
d_call: TRBD1
j_call: TRBJ2-2
cdr3_aa: CSARQGDTGELFF
cdr3_nt: TGCAGCGCCAGACAGGGTGACACCGGGGAGCTGTTTTTT

clone_size: -
v_call: TRBV20-1
d_call: TRBD1
j_call: TRBJ1-3
cdr3_aa: CSAAGTGGNTIYF
cdr3_nt: TGCAGTGCTGCCGGGACAGGGGGAAACACCATATATTTT

clone_size: -
v_call: TRBV5-1
d_call: TRBD2
j_call: TRBJ2-7
cdr3_aa: CASSLDGRTSYEQYF
cdr3_nt: TGCGCCAGCAGCTTGGACGGGAGGACCTCCTACGAGCAGTACTTC

clone_size: -
v_call: TRBV12-3/TRBV12-4
d_call: -
j_call: TRBJ2-7
cdr3_aa: CASSLRVDYEQYF
cdr3_nt: TGTGCCAGCAGTTTACGCGTGGATTACGAGCAGTACTTC

clone_size: -
v_call: TRBV28
d_call: TRBD2
j_call: TRBJ2-7
cdr3_aa: CASRSGSVYEQYF
cdr3_nt: TGTGCCAGCAGGAGCGGGAGTGTGTACGAGCAGTACTTC

clone_size: once
v_call: TRBV5-1
d_call: -
j_call: TRBJ1-1
cdr3_aa: CASSPPRGSTEAFF
cdr3_nt: TGCGCCAGCAGCCCCCCGCGGGGAAGCACTGAAGCTTTCTTT

clone_size: -
v_call: TRBV10-1
d_call: -
j_call: TRBJ1-1
cdr3_aa: CASSESTANTEAFF
cdr3_nt: TGCGCCAGCAGTGAGTCGACGGCGAACACTGAAGCTTTCTTT

clone_size: -
v_call: TRBV20-1
d_call: -
j_call: TRBJ2-1
cdr3_aa: CSARDRSRRQYNEQFF
cdr3_nt: TGCAGTGCTAGAGATCGTTCTAGACGGCAATACAATGAGCAGTTCTTC

clone_size: -
v_call: TRBV19
d_call: TRBD1
j_call: TRBJ2-5
cdr3_aa: CASSFQTTGGETQYF
cdr3_nt: TGTGCCAGTAGTTTCCAAACGACAGGGGGGGAGACCCAGTACTTC

clone_size: -
v_call: TRBV4-1
d_call: TRBD2
j_call: TRBJ2-4
cdr3_aa: CASSQFNSGRAKLAKNIQYF
cdr3_nt: TGCGCCAGCAGCCAATTCAATAGCGGGAGGGCTAAACTAGCCAAAAACATTCAGTACTTC

clone_size: -
v_call: TRBV24-1
d_call: -
j_call: TRBJ2-6
cdr3_aa: CATSGRGNLRSGANVLTF
cdr3_nt: TGTGCCACCAGTGGCAGGGGAAATCTCCGCTCTGGGGCCAACGTCCTGACTTTC

clone_size: -
v_call: TRBV19
d_call: -
j_call: TRBJ2-7
cdr3_aa: CASSKLGVSYEQYF
cdr3_nt: TGTGCCAGTAGTAAACTGGGCGTCTCCTACGAGCAGTACTTC

clone_size: -
v_call: TRBV20-1
d_call: TRBD2
j_call: TRBJ2-2
cdr3_aa: CSARAGGGTFF
cdr3_nt: TGCAGTGCTAGAGCTGGGGGGGGAACGTTTTTT

clone_size: -
v_call: TRBV4-3
d_call: -
j_call: TRBJ1-2
cdr3_aa: CASSQGRGAGYGYTF
cdr3_nt: TGCGCCAGCAGCCAAGGACGAGGGGCCGGCTATGGCTACACCTTC

clone_size: -
v_call: TRBV30
d_call: -
j_call: TRBJ2-5
cdr3_aa: CAWSVVETQYF
cdr3_nt: TGTGCCTGGAGTGTGGTAGAGACCCAGTACTTC

clone_size: -
v_call: TRBV3-1
d_call: TRBD1
j_call: TRBJ1-2
cdr3_aa: CASSKAGTGGAGYTF
cdr3_nt: TGTGCCAGCAGCAAAGCCGGGACAGGGGGCGCGGGCTACACCTTC

clone_size: once
v_call: TRBV6-1
d_call: -
j_call: TRBJ1-3
cdr3_aa: CASGTASSGNTIYF
cdr3_nt: TGTGCCAGCGGTACGGCCTCCTCTGGAAACACCATATATTTT

clone_size: few
v_call: TRBV12-3/TRBV12-4
d_call: -
j_call: TRBJ2-3
cdr3_aa: CASSLLGPDTQYF
cdr3_nt: TGTGCCAGCAGTTTACTGGGACCGGATACGCAGTATTTT

clone_size: -
v_call: TRBV5-1
d_call: -
j_call: TRBJ2-2
cdr3_aa: CASSPLQGIGELFF
cdr3_nt: TGCGCCAGCAGCCCGCTACAGGGAATCGGGGAGCTGTTTTTT

clone_size: once
v_call: TRBV12-3/TRBV12-4
d_call: -
j_call: TRBJ2-4
cdr3_aa: CASSRLAKNIQYF
cdr3_nt: TGTGCCAGCAGTCGACTAGCCAAAAACATTCAGTACTTC

clone_size: -
v_call: TRBV28
d_call: TRBD1
j_call: TRBJ2-6
cdr3_aa: CASIQTGGAGANVLTF
cdr3_nt: TGTGCCAGCATCCAGACAGGGGGCGCTGGGGCCAACGTCCTGACTTTC

clone_size: -
v_call: TRBV13
d_call: TRBD1
j_call: TRBJ2-7
cdr3_aa: CASSNNYAMMRDRGEPYEQYF
cdr3_nt: TGTGCCAGCAGCAATAACTACGCGATGATGAGGGACAGGGGCGAACCCTACGAGCAGTACTTC

clone_size: -
v_call: TRBV5-1
d_call: TRBD1
j_call: TRBJ2-5
cdr3_aa: CASSSQDRGAETQYF
cdr3_nt: TGCGCCAGCAGCTCCCAGGACAGGGGGGCTGAGACCCAGTACTTC

clone_size: once
v_call: TRBV20-1
d_call: -
j_call: TRBJ2-5
cdr3_aa: CSARGSSQETQYF
cdr3_nt: TGCAGTGCTAGAGGGTCTAGCCAAGAGACCCAGTACTTC

clone_size: -
v_call: TRBV20-1
d_call: -
j_call: TRBJ1-2
cdr3_aa: CSARDSRGKGGYTF
cdr3_nt: TGCAGTGCTAGAGATTCCAGAGGGAAAGGCGGCTACACCTTC

clone_size: -
v_call: TRBV29-1
d_call: -
j_call: TRBJ2-7
cdr3_aa: CSADLGPGEQYF
cdr3_nt: TGCAGCGCTGACCTCGGGCCCGGGGAGCAGTACTTC

clone_size: -
v_call: TRBV20-1
d_call: -
j_call: TRBJ2-3
cdr3_aa: CSARMRRSSTDTQYF
cdr3_nt: TGCAGTGCTAGGATGCGGCGGTCTAGCACAGATACGCAGTATTTT

clone_size: once
v_call: TRBV10-1
d_call: -
j_call: TRBJ1-1
cdr3_aa: CASSDSGSLNTEAFF
cdr3_nt: TGCGCCAGCAGTGATAGCGGCAGTTTGAACACTGAAGCTTTCTTT

clone_size: -
v_call: TRBV15
d_call: TRBD1
j_call: TRBJ2-7
cdr3_aa: CATSRGGRQGILEQYF
cdr3_nt: TGTGCCACCAGCAGAGGAGGAAGACAGGGAATTTTAGAGCAGTACTTC

clone_size: -
v_call: TRBV15
d_call: -
j_call: TRBJ2-5
cdr3_aa: CATSLGARETQYF
cdr3_nt: TGTGCCACCAGCCTAGGGGCTCGCGAGACCCAGTACTTC

clone_size: few
v_call: TRBV7-9
d_call: -
j_call: TRBJ2-1
cdr3_aa: CASSPRQGSYNEQFF
cdr3_nt: TGTGCCAGCAGCCCCCGGCAGGGTTCCTACAATGAGCAGTTCTTC